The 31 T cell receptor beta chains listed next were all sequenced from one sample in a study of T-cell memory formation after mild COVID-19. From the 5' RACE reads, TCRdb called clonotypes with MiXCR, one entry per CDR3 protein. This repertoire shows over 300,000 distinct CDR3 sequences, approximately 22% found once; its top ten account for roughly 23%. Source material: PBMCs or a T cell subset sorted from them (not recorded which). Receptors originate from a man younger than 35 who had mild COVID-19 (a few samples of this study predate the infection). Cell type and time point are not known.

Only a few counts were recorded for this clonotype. This CDR3 is CASSPGLAGGSTDTQYF. DNA for the CDR3: TGTGCCAGCAGCCCAGGACTAGCGGGGGGGAGCACAGATACGCAGTATTTT. This rearrangement joins TRBV7-2 to TRBJ2-3, with 15 bases identical to TRBD2. V gave up 5 bases and J gave up 0 bases; unmatched junction bases: 3. The germline V gene has CDR1 SGHTA and CDR2 FQGNSA. The CDR3 runs to 17 residues.

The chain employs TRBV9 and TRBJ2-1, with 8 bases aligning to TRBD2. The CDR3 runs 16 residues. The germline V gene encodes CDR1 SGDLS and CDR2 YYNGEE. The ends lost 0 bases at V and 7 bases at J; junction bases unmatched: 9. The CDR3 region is CASSVAQTGGRNEQFF. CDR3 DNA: TGTGCCAGCAGCGTAGCTCAGACGGGGGGGAGGAATGAGCAGTTCTTC.

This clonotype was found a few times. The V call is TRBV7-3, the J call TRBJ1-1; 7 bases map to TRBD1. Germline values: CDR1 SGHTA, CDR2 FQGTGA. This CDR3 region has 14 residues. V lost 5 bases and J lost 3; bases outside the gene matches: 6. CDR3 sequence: CASSGGGAYTEAFF. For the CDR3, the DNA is TGTGCCAGCAGCGGAGGGGGCGCCTACACTGAAGCTTTCTTT.

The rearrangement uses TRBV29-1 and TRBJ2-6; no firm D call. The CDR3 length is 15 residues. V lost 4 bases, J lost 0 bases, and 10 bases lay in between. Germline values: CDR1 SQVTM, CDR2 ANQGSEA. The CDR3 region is CSVAKASSGANVLTF. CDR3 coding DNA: TGCAGCGTTGCCAAGGCGAGCTCTGGGGCCAACGTCCTGACTTTC.

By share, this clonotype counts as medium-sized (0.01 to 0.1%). The CDR3 is CASGSPYEQYF. The CDR3 DNA sequence: TGCGCCAGCGGGTCCCCCTACGAGCAGTACTTC. The chain links TRBV10-2 to TRBJ2-7; D gene unclear. Per the germline V gene, CDR1 is WSHSY and CDR2 is SAAADI. This CDR3 comprises 11 residues. V lost 8 bases and J lost 2, with 7 bases in between.

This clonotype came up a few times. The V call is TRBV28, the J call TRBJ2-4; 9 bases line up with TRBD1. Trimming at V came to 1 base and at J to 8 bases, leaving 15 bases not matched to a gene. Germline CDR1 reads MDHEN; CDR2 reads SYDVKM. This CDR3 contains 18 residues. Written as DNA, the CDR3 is TGTGCCAGCAGTTTATTGCAGCAGTCGGGGACAGGGAGCGACATTCAGTACTTC. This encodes CASSLLQQSGTGSDIQYF.

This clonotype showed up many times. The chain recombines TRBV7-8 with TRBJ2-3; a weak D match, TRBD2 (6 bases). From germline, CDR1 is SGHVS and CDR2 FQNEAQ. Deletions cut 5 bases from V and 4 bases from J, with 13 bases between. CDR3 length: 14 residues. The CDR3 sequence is CASSQMTRPDTQYF. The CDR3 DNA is TGTGCCAGCAGCCAAATGACTAGACCAGATACGCAGTATTTT.

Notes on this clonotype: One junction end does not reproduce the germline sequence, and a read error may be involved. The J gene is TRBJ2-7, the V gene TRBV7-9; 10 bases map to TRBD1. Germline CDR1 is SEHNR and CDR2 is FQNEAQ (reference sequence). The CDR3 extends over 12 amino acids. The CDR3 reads CASSRRDRGGDF. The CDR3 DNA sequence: TGTGCCAGCAGCCGACGGGACAGGGGAGGGGACTTC. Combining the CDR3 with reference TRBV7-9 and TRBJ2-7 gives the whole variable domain DTGVSQNPRHKITKRGQNVTFRCDPISEHNRLYWYRQTLGQGPEFLTYFQNEAQLEKSRLLSDRFSAERPKGSFSTLEIQRTEQGDSAMYLCASSRRDRGGDFGPGTRLTVT.

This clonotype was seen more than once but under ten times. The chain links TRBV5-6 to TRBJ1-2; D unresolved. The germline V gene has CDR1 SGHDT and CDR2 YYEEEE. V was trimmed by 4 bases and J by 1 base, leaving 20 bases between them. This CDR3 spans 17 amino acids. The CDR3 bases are TGTGCCAGCAGCCGGGCGGGCGGAGACGGCCTTAACTATGGCTACACCTTC. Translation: CASSRAGGDGLNYGYTF.

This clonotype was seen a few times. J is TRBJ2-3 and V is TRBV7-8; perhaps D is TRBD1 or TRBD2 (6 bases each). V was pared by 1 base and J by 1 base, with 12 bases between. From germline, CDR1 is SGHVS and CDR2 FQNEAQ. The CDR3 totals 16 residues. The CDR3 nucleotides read TGTGCCAGCAGCTTAGTAGTTAGGGGGGGCACAGATACGCAGTATTTT. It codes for CASSLVVRGGTDTQYF.

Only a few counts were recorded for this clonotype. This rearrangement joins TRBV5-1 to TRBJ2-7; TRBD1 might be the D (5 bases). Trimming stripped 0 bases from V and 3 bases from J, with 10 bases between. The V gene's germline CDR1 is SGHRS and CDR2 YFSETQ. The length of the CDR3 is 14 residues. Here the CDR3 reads CASSLAVGDYEQYV. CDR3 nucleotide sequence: TGCGCCAGCAGCTTGGCCGTAGGGGACTACGAGCAGTACGTC.

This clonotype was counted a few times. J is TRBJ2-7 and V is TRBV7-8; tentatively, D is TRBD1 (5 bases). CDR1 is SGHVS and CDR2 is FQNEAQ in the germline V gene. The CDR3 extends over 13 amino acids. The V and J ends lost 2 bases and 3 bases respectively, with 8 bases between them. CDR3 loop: CASSLLQGYEQYV. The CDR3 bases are TGTGCCAGCAGCTTATTGCAGGGCTACGAGCAGTACGTC.

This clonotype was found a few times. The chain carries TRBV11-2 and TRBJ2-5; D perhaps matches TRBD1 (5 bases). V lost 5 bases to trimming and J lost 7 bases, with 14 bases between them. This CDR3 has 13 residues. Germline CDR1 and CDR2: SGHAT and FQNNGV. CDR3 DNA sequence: TGTGCCAGCAGCCCAGGGCGGCAGGGGACCCAGTACTTC. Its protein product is CASSPGRQGTQYF.

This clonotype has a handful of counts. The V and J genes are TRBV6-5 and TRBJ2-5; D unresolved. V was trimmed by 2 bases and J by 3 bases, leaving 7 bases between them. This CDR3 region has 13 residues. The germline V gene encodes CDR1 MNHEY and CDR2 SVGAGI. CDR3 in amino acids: CASSYAGEETQYF. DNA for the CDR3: TGTGCCAGCAGTTACGCCGGAGAAGAGACCCAGTACTTC.

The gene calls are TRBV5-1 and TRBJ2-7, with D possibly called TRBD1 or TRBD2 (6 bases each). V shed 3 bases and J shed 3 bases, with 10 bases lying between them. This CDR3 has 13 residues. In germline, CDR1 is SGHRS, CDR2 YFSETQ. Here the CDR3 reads CASSSRGGYEQYF. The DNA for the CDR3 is TGCGCCAGCAGCTCCAGGGGAGGCTACGAGCAGTACTTC.

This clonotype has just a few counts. The DNA of the CDR3 is TGTGCCAGCAGCCGGACAGGCGCCCGAGCAACTAATGAAAAACTGTTTTTT. Translating it yields CASSRTGARATNEKLFF. This chain links TRBV6-5 with TRBJ1-4; 7 positions agree with TRBD1. Trimming at V came to 6 bases and at J to 0 bases, leaving 10 bases not matched to a gene. This CDR3 comprises 17 residues. The germline CDR1 and CDR2 sequences are MNHEY and SVGAGI.

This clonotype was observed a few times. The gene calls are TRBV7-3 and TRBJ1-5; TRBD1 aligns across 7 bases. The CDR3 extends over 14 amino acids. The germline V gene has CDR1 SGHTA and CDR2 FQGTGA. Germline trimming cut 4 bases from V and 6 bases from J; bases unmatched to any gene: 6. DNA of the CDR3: TGTGCCAGCAGCTCCAGACAGGGTCGTCAGCCCCAGCATTTT. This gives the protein CASSSRQGRQPQHF.

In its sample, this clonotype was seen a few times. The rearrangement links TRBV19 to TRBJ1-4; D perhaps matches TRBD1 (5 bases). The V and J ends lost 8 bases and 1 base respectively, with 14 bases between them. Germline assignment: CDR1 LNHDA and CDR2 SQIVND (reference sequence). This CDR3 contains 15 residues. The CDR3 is CASADRPRTNEKLFF. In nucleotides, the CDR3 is TGTGCCAGTGCCGACAGACCGAGAACTAATGAAAAACTGTTTTTT.

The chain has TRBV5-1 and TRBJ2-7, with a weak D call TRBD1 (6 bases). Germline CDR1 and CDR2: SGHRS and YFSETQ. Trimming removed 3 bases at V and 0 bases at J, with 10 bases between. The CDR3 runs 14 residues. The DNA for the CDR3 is TGCGCCAGCAGCTGGGGACAAAACTCCTACGAGCAGTACTTC. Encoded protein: CASSWGQNSYEQYF.

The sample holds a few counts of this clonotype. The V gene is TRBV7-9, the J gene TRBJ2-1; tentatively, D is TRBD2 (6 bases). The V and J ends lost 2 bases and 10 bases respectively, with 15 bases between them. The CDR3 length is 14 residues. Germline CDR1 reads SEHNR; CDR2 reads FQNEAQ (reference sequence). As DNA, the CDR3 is TGTGCCAGCAGCTTACTTGCGGGAATTCGAGAGCAGTTCTTC. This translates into CASSLLAGIREQFF.

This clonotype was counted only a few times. CDR3 DNA sequence: TGTGCCAGCAGTACCGACAGGGATTATGGAGCACCCCTCCACTTT. This encodes CASSTDRDYGAPLHF. The chain couples TRBV6-2 or TRBV6-3 to TRBJ1-6, with 7 positions matching TRBD1. The germline gives CDR1 MNHEY, CDR2 SVGEGT. This CDR3 is built from 15 residues. Losses at the gene ends were 5 bases for V and 11 bases for J; bases not matched to a gene: 12.

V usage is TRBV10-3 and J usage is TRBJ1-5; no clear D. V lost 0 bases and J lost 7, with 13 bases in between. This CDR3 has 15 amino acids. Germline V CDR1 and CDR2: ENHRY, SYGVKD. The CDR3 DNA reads TGTGCCATCAGTGAGTCGGGAAGGGCCCCCCAGCCCCAGCATTTT. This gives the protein CAISESGRAPQPQHF.

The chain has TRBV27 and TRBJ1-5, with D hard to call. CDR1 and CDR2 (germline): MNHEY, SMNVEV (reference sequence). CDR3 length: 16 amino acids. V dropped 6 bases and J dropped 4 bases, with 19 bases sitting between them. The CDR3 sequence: CASRFSYGMSNQPQHF. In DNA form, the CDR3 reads TGTGCCAGCAGATTCAGTTACGGGATGTCAAATCAGCCCCAGCATTTT.

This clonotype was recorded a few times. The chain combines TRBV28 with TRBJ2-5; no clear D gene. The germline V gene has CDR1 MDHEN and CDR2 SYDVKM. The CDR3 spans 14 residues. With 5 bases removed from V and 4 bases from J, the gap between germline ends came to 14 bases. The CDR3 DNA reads TGTGCCAGCAGTCCAGCCTCAACCCGAGAGACCCAGTACTTC. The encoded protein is CASSPASTRETQYF. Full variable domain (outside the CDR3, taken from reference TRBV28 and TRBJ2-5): DVKVTQSSRYLVKRTGEKVFLECVQDMDHENMFWYRQDPGLGLRLIYFSYDVKMKEKGDIPEGYSVSREKKERFSLILESASTNQTSMYLCASSPASTRETQYFGPGTRLLVL.

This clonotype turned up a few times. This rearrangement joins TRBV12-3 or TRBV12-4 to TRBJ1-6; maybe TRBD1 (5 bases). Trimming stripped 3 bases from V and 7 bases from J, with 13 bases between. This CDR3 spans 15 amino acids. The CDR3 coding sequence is TGTGCCAGCAGTTTTTTTGGGGGGGGAAATTCACCCCTCCACTTT. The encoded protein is CASSFFGGGNSPLHF.

The CDR3 sequence is CSVRTSNQPQHF. The CDR3 DNA follows: TGCAGCGTCCGAACTAGCAATCAGCCCCAGCATTTT. The V gene is TRBV29-1, the J gene TRBJ1-5; D gene unclear. This CDR3 spans 12 amino acids. Germline assignment: CDR1 SQVTM and CDR2 ANQGSEA. The germline V and J ends were trimmed by 6 bases and 0 bases, with 6 bases remaining between them.

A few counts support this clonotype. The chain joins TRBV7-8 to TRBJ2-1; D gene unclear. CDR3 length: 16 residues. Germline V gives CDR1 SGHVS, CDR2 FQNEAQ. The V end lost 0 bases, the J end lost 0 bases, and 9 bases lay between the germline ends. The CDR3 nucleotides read TGTGCCAGCAGCTTAGCGGTTGAGAGCTCCTACAATGAGCAGTTCTTC. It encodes CASSLAVESSYNEQFF.

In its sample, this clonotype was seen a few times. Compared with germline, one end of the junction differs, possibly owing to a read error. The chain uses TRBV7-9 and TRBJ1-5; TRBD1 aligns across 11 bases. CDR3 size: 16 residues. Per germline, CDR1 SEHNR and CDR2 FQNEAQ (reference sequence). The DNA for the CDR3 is TGTGCCAGCAGCGGATCGGGACAGGGGGTGGCTCAGCGCCAGCATTTT. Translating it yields CASSGSGQGVAQRQHF.

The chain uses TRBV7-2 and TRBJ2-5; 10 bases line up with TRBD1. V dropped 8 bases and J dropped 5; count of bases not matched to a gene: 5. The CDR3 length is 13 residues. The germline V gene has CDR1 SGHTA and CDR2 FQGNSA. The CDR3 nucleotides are TGTGCCAGCGGTAGGACAGGGGGGGAGACCCAGTACTTC. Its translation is CASGRTGGETQYF.

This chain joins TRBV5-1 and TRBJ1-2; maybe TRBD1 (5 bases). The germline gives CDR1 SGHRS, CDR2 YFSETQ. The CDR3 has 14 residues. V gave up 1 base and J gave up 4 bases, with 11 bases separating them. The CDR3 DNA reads TGCGCCAGCAGCTTGTACGAGGGGAGCTATGGCTACACCTTC. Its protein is CASSLYEGSYGYTF.

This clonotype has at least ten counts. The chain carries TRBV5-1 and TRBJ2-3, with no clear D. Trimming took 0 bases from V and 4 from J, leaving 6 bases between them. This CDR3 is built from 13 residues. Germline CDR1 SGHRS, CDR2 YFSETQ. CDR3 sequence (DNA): TGCGCCAGCAGCTTGGTTATTGCAGATACGCAGTATTTT. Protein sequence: CASSLVIADTQYF.